This TCR beta chain was found in a study of CD8 T cells in Susac syndrome. cDNA came from approximately 0.5 to 1 ug RNA primed by random hexamers. An immunoSEQ multiplex PCR generated amplified TCR beta CDR3 products spanning 54 Vbeta and 13 Jbeta. TCRdb redid the calling of the immunoSEQ multiplex PCR reads with MiXCR, one entry per CDR3 protein. Among 120,000 or so distinct CDR3 sequences, approximately 94% were seen once, and the ten largest hold about 0.12%. The TCR was taken from a human donor with multiple sclerosis. Specimen: CD4+ T cells from PBMCs.

The DNA of the CDR3 is TGCGCCAGCAGGGCCACAGGGGGCACTGAGCAGTTCTTC. It is translated as CASRATGGTEQFF. The V and J genes are TRBV10-2 and TRBJ2-1, with TRBD1 matching 9 bases. V lost 6 bases, J lost 9 bases, and 6 bases stayed unmatched. The CDR3 has 13 amino acids. Germline V gene data show CDR1 as WSHSY and CDR2 as SAAADI.